A single T cell receptor beta chain is shown here with its context. Antigen unknown. The sample belongs to a study of early T cells in non-severe SARS-CoV-2 infection. Study-level information: Sequenced material consisted of bulk RNA (from unsorted whole blood), and chains were unpaired.

Germline assignment: CDR1 MGHRA and CDR2 YSYEKL. CDR3 size: 14 residues. V was cut by 4 bases and J by 4 bases, with 10 bases left in between. Separate cDNA molecules each had unique molecular identifiers attached to them. TCRdb re-derived calls from the 5' RACE reads in MiXCR, one entry per CDR3 protein. The sample carries approximately 19,000 distinct CDR3 sequences, 5.9% recorded once. Study outcomes and limitations: There was a bias toward anti-spike CD8 responses in VDJdb matching, which missed private and CD4 specificities.

Sequenced material: whole blood. This clonotype was obtained from an adult who was a healthcare worker with PCR-confirmed SARS-CoV-2 infection or an uninfected control (not recorded which). This rearrangement joins TRBV4-1 to TRBJ1-4; D not resolved. CDR3 in DNA: TGCGCCAGCAGCCTTGACGTTCTTAATGAAAAACTGTTTTTT. This translates into CASSLDVLNEKLFF.